Following are 28 T cell receptor beta chains from one sample sequenced in a study of blood T cell repertoires in COVID-19. Data came from immunoSEQ multiplex PCR; TCRdb stores just in-frame clones and leaves some out. The sample records 150,000 to 200,000 clones, about 93% being singletons. The sample consisted of peripheral blood. The source is a woman in her 50s with acute or convalescent COVID-19.

This chain links TRBV19 with TRBJ2-1, with 8 bases lining up with TRBD1. The CDR3 is 13 amino acids. Per the germline V gene, CDR1 is LNHDA and CDR2 is SQIVND (reference sequence). Trimming at V came to 3 bases and at J to 9 bases, leaving 4 bases not matched to a gene. CDR3 sequence reads: CASSIAGGSEQFF. The CDR3 DNA follows: TGTGCCAGTAGTATTGCAGGGGGCAGTGAGCAGTTCTTC. The full variable domain, with the rest looked up from reference TRBV19 and TRBJ2-1, is DGGITQSPKYLFRKEGQNVTLSCEQNLNHDAMYWYRQDPGQGLRLIYYSQIVNDFQKGDIAEGYSVSREKKESFPLTVTSAQKNPTAFYLCASSIAGGSEQFFGPGTRLTVL.

This clone was observed a few times. The chain employs TRBV7-8 and TRBJ1-5, with a weak D call TRBD1 (6 bases). The CDR3 contains 15 residues. V was clipped by 4 bases and J by 4 bases, with 14 bases between them. The germline gives CDR1 SGHVS, CDR2 FQNEAQ. The CDR3 loop is CASSSGGRGNQPQHF. Here the CDR3 DNA reads TGTGCCAGCAGCTCCGGGGGGCGGGGGAATCAGCCCCAGCATTTT.

This clone was found once. The chain employs TRBV7-8 and TRBJ1-3; possible D gene TRBD1, 5 bases. Trimming left V 4 bases short and J 1 base short, with 11 bases between. CDR3 length: 15 residues. Looked up from germline, CDR1 is SGHVS and CDR2 is FQNEAQ. The CDR3 sequence is CASSSPQDSGNTIYF. The DNA of the CDR3 is TGTGCCAGCAGCTCCCCACAGGATTCTGGAAACACCATATATTTT.

The chain uses TRBV6-6 and TRBJ1-5; 9 nucleotides line up with TRBD1. The V gene end was trimmed by 6 bases and the J gene end by 5 bases; junction bases not matched to a gene: 8. CDR3 length: 15 amino acids. Germline V CDR1 and CDR2: MNHNY, SVGAGI (reference sequence). The CDR3 region is CASSWDRVGDQPQHF. CDR3 coding DNA: TGTGCCAGCAGCTGGGACAGGGTTGGGGATCAGCCCCAGCATTTT.

The gene calls are TRBV7-8 and TRBJ1-1, with D perhaps matching TRBD1 (5 bases). The CDR3 totals 15 residues. Per the germline V gene, CDR1 is SGHVS and CDR2 is FQNEAQ. Between the trimmed V and J ends, which lost 3 bases and 5 bases, there was a span of 16 bases. CDR3 loop: CASSFPVAGWTEAFF. CDR3 coding DNA: TGTGCCAGCAGCTTCCCCGTGGCAGGGTGGACTGAAGCTTTCTTT.

The chain combines TRBV3-1 (or the pseudogene TRBV3-2) with TRBJ2-7; weak D call: TRBD2 (6 bases). The V end was cut by 8 bases, the J end by 0 bases, with 8 bases between. CDR1 LGHDT and CDR2 YNNKEL come from the germline V gene (reference sequence). This CDR3 has 12 amino acids. CDR3 DNA: TGTGCCAGCGGGGGGAGCTCCTACGAGCAGTACTTC. It encodes CASGGSSYEQYF.

The chain is built from TRBV3-1 (or the pseudogene TRBV3-2) and TRBJ2-2; TRBD2 matches 8 bases. Germline values: CDR1 LGHDT, CDR2 YNNKEL (reference sequence). This CDR3 is 14 amino acids long. Losses at the gene ends were 3 bases for V and 6 bases for J; bases not matched to a gene: 3. CDR3 nucleotides: TGTGCCAGCAGCCACGGACTAGCCGCCGGGGAGCTGTTTTTT. It specifies CASSHGLAAGELFF.

V and J are TRBV5-1 and TRBJ2-1, with unresolved D. Trimming left V 0 bases short and J 5 bases short, with 15 bases between. The CDR3 covers 16 residues. Germline loops: CDR1 SGHRS, CDR2 YFSETQ. As DNA, the CDR3 is TGCGCCAGCAGCTTGGGTTCGAGTAAACCCCACAATGAGCAGTTCTTC. The encoded protein is CASSLGSSKPHNEQFF.

CDR3 region: CASSLGTSGFYQETQYF. In nucleotides, the CDR3 is TGTGCCAGCAGCCTCGGGACTAGCGGATTTTATCAAGAGACCCAGTACTTC. The gene calls are TRBV3-1 (or the pseudogene TRBV3-2) and TRBJ2-5, with TRBD2 identical over 11 bases. From germline, CDR1 is LGHDT and CDR2 YNNKEL (reference sequence). Trimming cost V 4 bases and J 2 bases; bases outside gene matches: 9. This CDR3 region has 17 residues.

The chain is built from TRBV12-3 or TRBV12-4 and TRBJ1-1; tentative D call: TRBD1 (6 bases). The CDR3 has 12 amino acids. V lost 6 bases and J 3 bases, leaving 8 bases between the germline ends. CDR3 region: CASRDSYTEAFF. CDR3 DNA: TGTGCCAGCAGGGACAGTTACACTGAAGCTTTCTTT.

The chain recombines TRBV30 with TRBJ1-5; no firm D call. V was clipped by 1 base and J by 3 bases, with 13 bases between them. Germline loops: CDR1 GTSNPN, CDR2 SVGIG (reference sequence). This CDR3 spans 15 amino acids. CDR3 sequence (DNA): TGTGCCTGGAGTGCCGTCGGTGGTTCCAATCAGCCCCAGCATTTT. Protein product: CAWSAVGGSNQPQHF.

This rearrangement joins TRBV3-1 (or the pseudogene TRBV3-2) to TRBJ1-2; 9 bases map to TRBD1. CDR1 and CDR2 (germline): LGHDT, YNNKEL (reference sequence). This CDR3 is 15 amino acids long. V shed 4 bases and J 4 bases; nucleotides not matched to a gene: 7. CDR3 bases: TGTGCCAGCAGCCCTTGGGACAGGGATGGCTATGGCTACACCTTC. Encoded protein: CASSPWDRDGYGYTF.

The V and J genes are TRBV30 and TRBJ1-1, with 8 positions matching TRBD1. Losses at the gene ends were 1 base for V and 6 bases for J; bases not matched to a gene: 4. The CDR3 has 13 residues. CDR1 and CDR2 (germline): GTSNPN, SVGIG (reference sequence). The CDR3 nucleotides are TGTGCCTGGAGTGGGACAGGGAAGGCTGAAGCTTTCTTT. Translated: CAWSGTGKAEAFF.

V is TRBV9 and J is TRBJ1-4; TRBD1 agrees at 10 bases. Unmatched junction bases numbered 2, after V lost 2 bases and J lost 7 bases. The CDR3 runs 14 residues. Germline CDR1 reads SGDLS; CDR2 reads YYNGEE. For the CDR3, the DNA is TGTGCCAGCAGCGTGGACAGGGGGAGTGAAAAACTGTTTTTT. Its translation is CASSVDRGSEKLFF.

As concerns this clone: This specimen includes other DNA sequences encoding the same CDR3. This chain uses TRBV19 with TRBJ2-1; D perhaps matches TRBD1 (7 bases). CDR1 and CDR2 from the germline V gene are LNHDA and SQIVND (reference sequence). The V and J ends lost 3 bases and 0 bases respectively, with 9 bases between them. The CDR3 sequence is 15 residues long. The chain's CDR3 is CASSIQGGSYNEQFF. Here the CDR3 DNA reads TGTGCCAGTAGTATTCAGGGGGGCTCCTACAATGAGCAGTTCTTC.

V and J are TRBV15 and TRBJ1-1, with a weak D call TRBD1 (5 bases). This CDR3 spans 13 amino acids. Trimming took 0 bases from V and 8 from J, leaving 10 bases between them. Germline lookup yields CDR1 LNHNV and CDR2 YYDKDF (reference sequence). This CDR3 reads CATSREPREEAFF. The CDR3 region has the DNA TGTGCCACCAGCAGAGAACCCAGGGAAGAAGCTTTCTTT.

The V call is TRBV19, the J call TRBJ1-5, with 7 bases identical to TRBD1. The CDR3 consists of 12 residues. Germline CDR1 is LNHDA and CDR2 is SQIVND (reference sequence). Germline trimming cut 10 bases from V and 7 bases from J; bases unmatched to any gene: 7. The CDR3 DNA reads TGTGCCACAAACAGGGGTGGGCAGCCCCAGCATTTT. Amino acid sequence: CATNRGGQPQHF.

This chain connects TRBV24-1 to TRBJ1-5, with 9 bases lining up with TRBD1. Trimming removed 10 bases from V and 4 bases from J; junction bases left unmatched: 7. The CDR3 spans 14 residues. Germline V CDR1 and CDR2: KGHDR, SFDVKD. The CDR3 is CATSTGGTNQPQHF. CDR3 coding DNA: TGTGCCACGAGTACAGGGGGCACAAATCAGCCCCAGCATTTT.

This chain joins TRBV30 and TRBJ2-7; 11 positions match TRBD2. Per germline, CDR1 GTSNPN and CDR2 SVGIG (reference sequence). The CDR3 runs to 15 residues. Germline trimming cut 3 bases from V and 0 bases from J; bases unmatched to any gene: 4. CDR3 protein: CAWSRLAGSSYEQYF. CDR3 nucleotide sequence: TGTGCCTGGAGCCGACTAGCGGGGAGCTCCTACGAGCAGTACTTC.

The chain uses TRBV28 and TRBJ1-2, with 7 nucleotides matching TRBD1. Looked up from germline, CDR1 is MDHEN and CDR2 is SYDVKM. Trimming cost V 8 bases and J 8 bases; bases outside gene matches: 8. The CDR3 length is 12 residues. The DNA of the CDR3 is TGTGCCAGCCACGACAGGGCTGGAGGCTACACCTTC. The encoded protein is CASHDRAGGYTF.

Concerning this clone: This sample also contains other DNA sequences that code for the same CDR3. CDR3 loop: CASSYSGQSNSPLHF. The CDR3 DNA follows: TGTGCCAGCAGTTACTCCGGACAGTCCAATTCACCCCTCCACTTT. The V call is TRBV6-5, the J call TRBJ1-6; D possibly corresponds to TRBD1 (6 bases). The germline V gene has CDR1 MNHEY and CDR2 SVGAGI. The CDR3 extends over 15 amino acids. V gave up 0 bases and J gave up 7 bases, with 10 bases separating them.

The J gene is TRBJ2-1, the V gene TRBV18; possibly TRBD2 for D (5 bases). The CDR3 contains 17 residues. Germline V gene sequence: CDR1 KGHSH, CDR2 LQKENI. Deletions cut 5 bases from V and 7 bases from J, with 24 bases between. The CDR3 is CASSKDVLGSGGNEQFF. The CDR3 coding sequence is TGTGCCAGCTCAAAGGACGTGTTGGGCTCGGGCGGGAATGAGCAGTTCTTC.

The chain joins TRBV6-2 or TRBV6-3 to TRBJ2-7; 12 nucleotides match TRBD2. CDR1 is MNHEY and CDR2 is SVGEGT in the germline V gene. The CDR3 contains 14 residues. V shed 7 bases and J 3 bases; nucleotides not matched to a gene: 4. CDR3: CASNPGLAGYEQYF. DNA of the CDR3: TGTGCCAGCAACCCGGGACTAGCGGGCTACGAGCAGTACTTC.

The V call is TRBV5-6, the J call TRBJ2-1; 8 positions match TRBD2. Per the germline V gene, CDR1 is SGHDT and CDR2 is YYEEEE. After removal of 1 base from V and 9 bases from J, the junction contained 9 bases not matched to a gene. CDR3 length: 15 residues. CDR3 in amino acids: CASSLPWTSGGEQFF. Here the CDR3 DNA reads TGTGCCAGCAGCTTGCCTTGGACCAGCGGGGGTGAGCAGTTCTTC.

This chain links TRBV5-8 with TRBJ1-1; D uncertain. The V end lost 3 bases, the J end lost 0 bases, and 12 bases lay between the germline ends. Germline CDR1 SGHTS, CDR2 YDEGEE. The length of the CDR3 is 15 residues. CDR3 DNA sequence: TGTGCCAGCAGCTGGGCCGTTCTCATGAACACTGAAGCTTTCTTT. Translation gives CASSWAVLMNTEAFF.

The V gene is TRBV7-8, the J gene TRBJ1-1; maybe TRBD1 (6 bases). This CDR3 has 15 amino acids. V was cut by 2 bases and J by 4 bases, with 14 bases left in between. Germline V gene lookup returns CDR1 SGHVS and CDR2 FQNEAQ. The CDR3 DNA is TGTGCCAGCAGCTTACTTACACGGGGGGCCACTGAAGCTTTCTTT. Translating gives CASSLLTRGATEAFF. The whole variable domain, filled in from reference TRBV7-8 and TRBJ1-1, reads GAGVSQSPRYKVAKRGQDVALRCDPISGHVSLFWYQQALGQGPEFLTYFQNEAQLDKSGLPSDRFFAERPEGSVSTLKIQRTQQEDSAVYLCASSLLTRGATEAFFGQGTRLTVV.

This clone was observed once. The chain recombines TRBV15 with TRBJ1-3; no firm D call. This CDR3 region has 14 residues. Germline CDR1 is LNHNV and CDR2 is YYDKDF (reference sequence). Trimming took 11 bases from V and 1 from J, leaving 15 bases between them. CDR3 loop: CAAGREASGNTIYF. The CDR3 DNA sequence: TGTGCCGCTGGGAGGGAAGCTTCTGGAAACACCATATATTTT.

CDR3 protein: CALEGIGGYTF. DNA for the CDR3: TGTGCCTTAGAGGGCATAGGGGGCTACACCTTC. V and J are TRBV30 and TRBJ1-2, with D unclear. The CDR3 contains 11 residues. V lost 7 bases to trimming and J lost 8 bases, with 14 bases between them. Germline V gene lookup returns CDR1 GTSNPN and CDR2 SVGIG (reference sequence).